This passage covers 21 T cell receptor beta chains from one sample sequenced in a study of CD8+ T cells in alopecia areata. Extracted RNA was reverse transcribed, and the resulting cDNA served as sequencing template. Data came from immunoSEQ multiplex PCR; TCRdb stores just in-frame clones and leaves some out. The sample contains about 150,000 clones, roughly 50% of which appear only once. The sequenced material came from CD4+ T cells sorted from blood. The receptors were sampled from a human donor in good health.

V is TRBV29-1 and J is TRBJ2-7, with D possibly being TRBD2 (5 bases). Germline-derived CDR1 and CDR2 are SQVTM and ANQGSEA. The CDR3 is made up of 16 amino acids. Trimming removed 6 bases from V and 4 bases from J, with 25 bases in between. DNA for the CDR3: TGCAGCGTCGCTTTAATCCTCCCGGGATTAAAGTACGAGCAGTACTTC. Its translation: CSVALILPGLKYEQYF.

V gene TRBV25-1 combines with J gene TRBJ1-2; D might be TRBD1 (5 bases). The CDR3 has 12 residues. Germline V gene lookup returns CDR1 MGHDK and CDR2 SYGVNS. V was shortened by 5 bases and J by 6 bases, with 10 bases between the two germline ends. CDR3 sequence (DNA): TGTGCCAGCAGTCAGGCAGGGCATGGCTACACCTTC. The encoded protein is CASSQAGHGYTF.

The CDR3 is CASSYGPRRDTEAFF. The CDR3 DNA reads as TGTGCCAGCAGTTACGGGCCCAGGCGAGACACTGAAGCTTTCTTT. The rearrangement joins TRBV6-5 to TRBJ1-1; D is unresolved. V was cut by 2 bases and J by 3 bases, with 13 bases left in between. CDR3 length: 15 amino acids. Germline CDR1 reads MNHEY; CDR2 reads SVGAGI.

The chain uses TRBV7-8 and TRBJ2-4, with 9 bases that match TRBD1. J gave up 8 bases and V 4 bases, and 3 bases lay outside the gene matches. The CDR3 sequence is 13 residues long. The germline CDR1 and CDR2 sequences are SGHVS and FQNEAQ. The CDR3 spells CASSSGQGYIQYF. As DNA, the CDR3 is TGTGCCAGCAGCTCCGGACAGGGGTACATTCAGTACTTC.

The rearrangement joins TRBV5-1 to TRBJ2-5, with a tentative D call TRBD2 (5 bases). CDR3 length equals 14 residues. Trimming left V 0 bases short and J 9 bases short, with 15 bases between. In germline, CDR1 is SGHRS, CDR2 YFSETQ. CDR3 coding DNA: TGCGCCAGCAGCTTGGAGGGCACGATGGGAGCCCAGTACTTC. As protein: CASSLEGTMGAQYF.

This clone was detected a few times. The chain has TRBV29-1 and TRBJ2-3, with D possibly being TRBD2 (5 bases). The germline CDR1 and CDR2 sequences are SQVTM and ANQGSEA. The CDR3 length is 16 residues. Trimming pared 4 bases from V and 1 base from J, leaving 18 bases between. The CDR3 bases are TGCAGCGTTGCTAGTGGTCAGTCACTAGGCACAGATACGCAGTATTTT. Its protein is CSVASGQSLGTDTQYF.

Notes on this clone: Other DNA sequences in the sample encode the same CDR3. The rearrangement links TRBV29-1 to TRBJ1-2, with a tentative D call TRBD1 (6 bases). This CDR3 contains 11 residues. Germline V lookup: CDR1 SQVTM, CDR2 ANQGSEA. V lost 6 bases to trimming and J lost 6 bases, with 11 bases between them. CDR3 in DNA: TGCAGCGTCGAGGGGGGAAATGGCTACACCTTC. This codes for CSVEGGNGYTF.

This clone was seen many times. This chain connects TRBV2 to TRBJ1-3; D is perhaps TRBD1 (5 bases). V was clipped by 3 bases and J by 8 bases, with 8 bases between them. The CDR3 runs 12 residues. Germline lookup yields CDR1 SNHLY and CDR2 FYNNEI. CDR3 nucleotides: TGTGCCAGCAGTGACCAGGGAGACACCATATATTTT. This codes for CASSDQGDTIYF. Looking up the rest from reference TRBV2 and TRBJ1-3 gives the full variable domain: EPEVTQTPSHQVTQMGQEVILRCVPISNHLYFYWYRQILGQKVEFLVSFYNNEISEKSEIFDDQFSVERPDGSNFTLKIRSTKLEDSAMYFCASSDQGDTIYFGEGSWLTVV.

This rearrangement joins TRBV7-9 to TRBJ2-7, with TRBD2 as a possible D gene (5 bases). CDR3 length: 15 residues. V was cut by 3 bases and J by 0 bases, with 12 bases left in between. The germline gives CDR1 SEHNR, CDR2 FQNEAQ (reference sequence). The CDR3 nucleotides read TGTGCCAGCAGCTTGACCGGACTTGGCTCCTACGAGCAGTACTTC. This sequence encodes CASSLTGLGSYEQYF.

The chain has TRBV10-3 and TRBJ1-5, with 7 bases identical to TRBD1. V dropped 3 bases and J dropped 4; count of bases not matched to a gene: 6. The CDR3 is made up of 15 amino acids. The germline V gene encodes CDR1 ENHRY and CDR2 SYGVKD. CDR3 in amino acids: CAISEWAGGNQPQHF. The CDR3 bases are TGTGCCATCAGTGAATGGGCAGGGGGGAATCAGCCCCAGCATTTT.

This clone has a handful of counts. The chain carries TRBV30 and TRBJ2-6; perhaps TRBD2 as D (6 bases). CDR1 and CDR2 from the germline V gene are GTSNPN and SVGIG (reference sequence). The CDR3 runs 17 residues. Trimming cost V 8 bases and J 4 bases, with 24 bases left between them. The CDR3 DNA sequence: TGTGCCCGTAATCGGGACTCGGCTTCATCAGGGGCCAACGTCCTGACTTTC. This translates into CARNRDSASSGANVLTF.

The chain uses TRBV9 and TRBJ2-5; no clear D. This CDR3 is 13 amino acids long. The V gene's germline CDR1 is SGDLS and CDR2 YYNGEE. V was shortened by 0 bases and J by 1 base, with 4 bases between the two germline ends. The CDR3 DNA reads as TGTGCCAGCAGCGTAGCGTTCCAAGAGACCCAGTACTTC. Translated, it gives CASSVAFQETQYF. Drawing the rest from reference TRBV9 and TRBJ2-5, the complete variable domain is DSGVTQTPKHLITATGQRVTLRCSPRSGDLSVYWYQQSLDQGLQFLIQYYNGEERAKGNILERFSAQQFPDLHSELNLSSLELGDSALYFCASSVAFQETQYFGPGTRLLVL.

This clone was detected many times. The rearrangement joins TRBV14 to TRBJ2-6; D may be TRBD2 (5 bases). This CDR3 region has 16 residues. The germline CDR1 and CDR2 sequences are SGHDN and FVKESK. Trimming stripped 1 base from V and 0 bases from J, with 7 bases between. In nucleotides, the CDR3 is TGTGCCAGCAGCCAAGGAGGGTACTCTGGGGCCAACGTCCTGACTTTC. As protein: CASSQGGYSGANVLTF.

This chain connects TRBV6-4 to TRBJ2-1, with a possible D match to TRBD1 (5 bases). The germline CDR1 and CDR2 sequences are MRHNA and SNTAGT. V lost 7 bases, J lost 4 bases, and 14 bases lay in between. The CDR3 runs to 14 residues. The CDR3 reads CASTQGSLYNEQFF. CDR3 DNA: TGTGCCAGCACCCAGGGAAGCTTATACAATGAGCAGTTCTTC.

This chain uses TRBV6-5 with TRBJ2-7; 10 positions agree with TRBD1. V trimming: 6 bases; J trimming: 2 bases; junction bases outside the gene matches: 4. The CDR3 has 14 amino acids. The germline V gene encodes CDR1 MNHEY and CDR2 SVGAGI. The CDR3 protein is CASRAGTGAYEQYF. CDR3 nucleotides: TGTGCCAGCAGAGCCGGGACAGGGGCCTACGAGCAGTACTTC.

The DNA of the CDR3 is TGTGCCAGCAGCGTTGGGACAGCAACCGGGGAGCTGTTTTTT. This codes for CASSVGTATGELFF. The chain is built from TRBV9 and TRBJ2-2; 7 nucleotides align to TRBD1. V gave up 2 bases and J gave up 5 bases; unmatched junction bases: 3. This CDR3 region has 14 residues. Germline CDR1 is SGDLS and CDR2 is YYNGEE. Drawing the rest from reference TRBV9 and TRBJ2-2, the complete variable domain is DSGVTQTPKHLITATGQRVTLRCSPRSGDLSVYWYQQSLDQGLQFLIQYYNGEERAKGNILERFSAQQFPDLHSELNLSSLELGDSALYFCASSVGTATGELFFGEGSRLTVL.

This clone was detected only a few times. The chain links TRBV7-2 to TRBJ2-1; TRBD2 aligns across 10 bases. Trimming took 4 bases from V and 4 from J; bases not matched to a gene: 4. Germline lookup yields CDR1 SGHTA and CDR2 FQGNSA. The CDR3 sequence is 15 residues long. The CDR3 DNA sequence: TGTGCCAGCAGCTGGGGACTAGCGAGGTACAATGAGCAGTTCTTC. This codes for CASSWGLARYNEQFF.

The chain links TRBV6-5 to TRBJ2-5; weak D call: TRBD2 (6 bases). The germline gives CDR1 MNHEY, CDR2 SVGAGI. CDR3 length: 13 amino acids. V was trimmed by 2 bases and J by 4 bases, leaving 8 bases between them. The CDR3 DNA sequence: TGTGCCAGCAGTTACGGCGGGATAGAGACCCAGTACTTC. It codes for CASSYGGIETQYF.

This clone was seen only a few times. CDR3 loop: CSVLDEASGNEQFF. CDR3 DNA sequence: TGCAGCGTTTTGGATGAGGCTAGCGGTAATGAGCAGTTCTTC. The chain uses TRBV29-1 and TRBJ2-1; 7 bases map to TRBD2. CDR3 length: 14 residues. Per the germline V gene, CDR1 is SQVTM and CDR2 is ANQGSEA. Trimming at V came to 5 bases and at J to 7 bases, leaving 11 bases not matched to a gene.

The sample holds a few counts of this clone. The V call is TRBV7-9, the J call TRBJ1-1; D gene ambiguous. This CDR3 region has 14 residues. The V end was cut by 2 bases, the J end by 3 bases, with 10 bases between. From germline, CDR1 is SEHNR and CDR2 FQNEAQ (reference sequence). The CDR3 bases are TGTGCCAGCAGCTTACCCCGTCGGGACACTGAAGCTTTCTTT. It yields the protein CASSLPRRDTEAFF.

This chain joins TRBV29-1 and TRBJ2-7; no clear D gene. The CDR3 is made up of 14 amino acids. Germline values: CDR1 SQVTM, CDR2 ANQGSEA. The ends were cut back, 6 bases at V and 6 bases at J, with 21 bases in the middle. CDR3 sequence: CSVKLTNVISEQYF. The CDR3 region has the DNA TGCAGCGTCAAACTGACAAATGTCATCTCCGAGCAGTACTTC.